This T cell receptor (beta chain) is drawn from a study of cytomegalovirus exposure and HLA in healthy donors. The study's findings and limits: Trimming of TCR beta V- and J-genes showed a link, identified in a later analysis, to a missense DCLRE1C variant. No immune exposure information besides CMV serostatus was available.

With 60 Vbeta and 13 Jbeta primers, the PCR was carried out. Sequenced by immunoSEQ multiplex PCR; TCRdb stores in-frame clones only, minus some. This table lists 20,000 to 25,000 clones. Concerning this clone itself: Its specificity is unknown.

Germline assignment: CDR1 ENHRY and CDR2 SYGVKD. This CDR3 is built from 13 residues. V lost 4 bases and J lost 1, with 8 bases in between. The chain is built from TRBV10-3 and TRBJ2-7; no firm D call. The sequence came from a man in his sixties in good health and CMV-seropositive. The sample was PBMCs. CDR3 region: CAISVELSYEQYF. The CDR3 nucleotides read TGTGCCATCAGTGTGGAGCTTTCCTACGAGCAGTACTTC.